This T cell receptor (beta chain) was observed in a study of cytomegalovirus exposure and HLA in healthy donors. Primers included in the PCR were 60 Vbeta and 13 Jbeta primers. Sequencing was performed with immunoSEQ multiplex PCR; in TCRdb, only in-frame clones are kept and a portion is missing. Seen here are 150,000 to 200,000 clones, 75% to 80% observed once, and the top ten hold about 0.93%. Points from the study as a whole: The authors listed over 150 TCR beta chains as cytomegalovirus-associated. In vitro data verified a few CMV-associated chains as specific for CMV antigens. According to a later analysis, donors in an Asian-associated ancestry cluster reportedly had fewer N-insertions than the approximately 670-donor mean.

Germline CDR1 MNHEY, CDR2 SMNVEV (reference sequence). Between the trimmed V and J ends, which lost 5 bases and 5 bases, there was a span of 15 bases. The CDR3 covers 14 residues. As for this clone: Its antigen is as yet unknown.

This sequence was found in a woman aged 45-59 years in good health and CMV-seropositive. The sample comprised PBMCs. The rearrangement links TRBV27 to TRBJ1-1; maybe TRBD1 (6 bases). The CDR3 protein is CASSALTGRTEAFF. The CDR3 DNA follows: TGTGCCAGCAGTGCCTTAACAGGGCGGACTGAAGCTTTCTTT.